A selection of T cell receptor beta chains follows, all from one sample in a study of blood T cell repertoires in COVID-19. The assay was immunoSEQ multiplex PCR, and TCRdb's table has in-frame clones only and misses some. In the table there are 150,000 to 200,000 clones, approximately 73% of which are singletons. The specimen sequenced was PBMCs or T cells enriched from blood (not recorded which). These receptors originate from a woman aged 45-65 years with acute COVID-19. CDR3s include the opening cysteine and the closing phenylalanine or tryptophan. The D gene is left open where the match is weak. Part of the rows lack a size; the others show once, few, many or a class for expanded clones.

cdr3_nt cdr3_aa d_call clone_size j_call v_call
TGTGCCAGCAGCCGCGATCCTAATACAGATACGCAGTATTTT CASSRDPNTDTQYF . . TRBJ2-3 TRBV7-2
TGCGCCAGCACCCGGGGGGGGTATAGCAATCAGCCCCAGCATTTT CASTRGGYSNQPQHF . . TRBJ1-5 TRBV10-2
TGTGCCAGCAGTTTAGGGCTAGCGGGACACACAGATACGCAGTATTTT CASSLGLAGHTDTQYF TRBD2 . TRBJ2-3 TRBV27
TGTGCCAGCAGCCTACAGGGATACACTGAAGCTTTCTTT CASSLQGYTEAFF . . TRBJ1-1 TRBV14
TGTGCCAGCAGCCGCAGTTCTCAGGGGGACTATGGCTACACCTTC CASSRSSQGDYGYTF TRBD1 few TRBJ1-2 TRBV5-4
TGTGCCAGCAGTTTCGACGGGAGGGAGCAGTTCTTC CASSFDGREQFF TRBD2 . TRBJ2-1 TRBV12-3/TRBV12-4
TGTGCCAGTAGCCACCAGACAGGGTATGGGGAAAAACTGTTTTTT CASSHQTGYGEKLFF TRBD1 few TRBJ1-4 TRBV19
TGTGCCAGTAGTATAGATCTATTCGGGGAACTGGCTGAAGCTTTCTTT CASSIDLFGELAEAFF . . TRBJ1-1 TRBV19
TGTGCCACCAGTCGGGGAGGGTCCTACAATGAGCAGTTCTTC CATSRGGSYNEQFF TRBD2 . TRBJ2-1 TRBV24-1
TGTGCCAGCTCACCCCCGAAAGGGGATAATTCACCCCTCCACTTT CASSPPKGDNSPLHF . . TRBJ1-6 TRBV18
TGCGCCAGCAGTGGTGCGGAAGGGGCCTCTAATGAGCAGTTCTTC CASSGAEGASNEQFF . . TRBJ2-1 TRBV10-1
TGTGCCAGCAGTCCCACCCCGGGGGTTAATAACTATGGCTACACCTTC CASSPTPGVNNYGYTF . . TRBJ1-2 TRBV27
TGTGCCAGCAGTTACTCCCTTCTGGGCGGGTCACCCCTCCACTTT CASSYSLLGGSPLHF . . TRBJ1-6 TRBV6-5
TGCGCCAGCCACCACAGGGTTCGCAATCAGCCCCAGCATTTT CASHHRVRNQPQHF . . TRBJ1-5 TRBV10-1
TGTGCCAGCAGACGAGACAGGGCCCGGAATGAAAAACTGTTTTTT CASRRDRARNEKLFF TRBD1 . TRBJ1-4 TRBV6-5
TGTGCCAGCAGCAAGGGGACAATGACTTTCTTT CASSKGTMTFF . once TRBJ1-1 TRBV7-3
TGTGCCTCCCAAACAGCACACTATGGCTACACCTTC CASQTAHYGYTF . . TRBJ1-2 TRBV28
TGTGCCAGCAGCCAAGATTCCCCCGGGACTTGGGGGGTCAATGAGCAGTTCTTC CASSQDSPGTWGVNEQFF . . TRBJ2-1 TRBV14
TGTGCCAGTAGACTACGACAGGCACTTAATGAAAAACTGTTTTTT CASRLRQALNEKLFF . few TRBJ1-4 TRBV19
TGTGCCAGCAGAATTAAGGGGAATGGGCACCCCAATCAGCCCCAGCATTTT CASRIKGNGHPNQPQHF . few TRBJ1-5 TRBV27
TGTGCCAGCAGTTTGGGACTAGCGGGGGGGACGGAGACCCAGTACTTC CASSLGLAGGTETQYF TRBD2 . TRBJ2-5 TRBV6-5
TGTGCCAGCAGCTCCTACGGACTGATCAGCTACAATGAGCAGTTCTTC CASSSYGLISYNEQFF . . TRBJ2-1 TRBV7-9
TGTGCCAGCAGTTACTCATTTAGGAGGGGGGGCACTGAAGCTTTCTTT CASSYSFRRGGTEAFF . . TRBJ1-1 TRBV6-5